This is a list of T cell receptor beta chains from one sample in a study of graft-versus-host responses after intestinal transplantation. Using immunoSEQ multiplex PCR, the repertoire was profiled, and TCRdb retains in-frame clones only, with some absent. The table lists about 7,700 clones, approximately 97% of them singletons, with 0.24% in the top ten. The input for sequencing was PBMCs, taken 23 days after intestinal transplant. The receptors stem from a human patient who received an intestinal transplant, so some T cells may come from the graft donor. Both conserved end residues are part of each CDR3. Fields, in order: CDR3 protein, CDR3 DNA, clone size, D gene, V gene, J gene. A D gene is named only where the DNA matches it firmly. A clone size is listed for some rows: how often the clone was seen (once, few, many), or a class if it is expanded.

cdr3_aa: CASSSRVFQETQYF; cdr3_nt: TGTGCCAGCAGCTCGCGGGTCTTCCAAGAGACCCAGTACTTC; clone_size: .; d_call: .; v_call: TRBV13; j_call: TRBJ2-5
cdr3_aa: CASSNLEALLGSPGELFF; cdr3_nt: TGTGCCAGCAGCAATTTGGAGGCGTTGTTAGGGAGCCCCGGGGAGCTGTTTTTT; clone_size: .; d_call: .; v_call: TRBV21-1; j_call: TRBJ2-2
cdr3_aa: CASSFVYEQYF; cdr3_nt: TGTGCCAGCAGTTTTGTCTACGAGCAGTACTTC; clone_size: once; d_call: .; v_call: TRBV28; j_call: TRBJ2-7
cdr3_aa: CASSPGPYEQYF; cdr3_nt: TGCGCCAGCAGTCCGGGGCCCTACGAGCAGTACTTC; clone_size: .; d_call: .; v_call: TRBV10-2; j_call: TRBJ2-7
cdr3_aa: CASTLSGRAAVEQYF; cdr3_nt: TGTGCCAGCACCCTTAGCGGGAGGGCCGCCGTCGAGCAGTACTTC; clone_size: few; d_call: TRBD2; v_call: TRBV7-9; j_call: TRBJ2-7
cdr3_aa: CATRKRGAYEQYF; cdr3_nt: TGTGCCACCAGGAAGAGGGGGGCGTACGAGCAGTACTTC; clone_size: .; d_call: .; v_call: TRBV15; j_call: TRBJ2-7
cdr3_aa: CASSFLGGHTEAFF; cdr3_nt: TGTGCCAGCAGTTTTCTAGGCGGTCACACTGAAGCTTTCTTT; clone_size: .; d_call: .; v_call: TRBV27; j_call: TRBJ1-1
cdr3_aa: CASSGEGRGYNSPLHF; cdr3_nt: TGCGCCAGCAGCGGTGAGGGTCGGGGGTATAATTCACCCCTCCACTTT; clone_size: .; d_call: .; v_call: TRBV5-1; j_call: TRBJ1-6
cdr3_aa: CASSQGDFRSYEQYF; cdr3_nt: TGCGCCAGCAGCCAGGGGGACTTCAGATCCTACGAGCAGTACTTC; clone_size: .; d_call: .; v_call: TRBV4-1; j_call: TRBJ2-7
cdr3_aa: CASSGWYGYTF; cdr3_nt: TGTGCCAGTAGTGGATGGTATGGCTACACCTTC; clone_size: .; d_call: .; v_call: TRBV19; j_call: TRBJ1-2
cdr3_aa: CASSQVSASYNEQFF; cdr3_nt: TGTGCCAGCAGCCAAGTTTCGGCCTCCTACAATGAGCAGTTCTTC; clone_size: .; d_call: .; v_call: TRBV4-2; j_call: TRBJ2-1
cdr3_aa: CASSLATSGSHEQYF; cdr3_nt: TGTGCCAGCAGCTTAGCTACTAGCGGGAGCCACGAGCAGTACTTC; clone_size: .; d_call: TRBD2; v_call: TRBV7-9; j_call: TRBJ2-7
cdr3_aa: CASSPTGGSTDTQYF; cdr3_nt: TGTGCCAGCTCACCTACAGGGGGGAGCACAGATACGCAGTATTTT; clone_size: .; d_call: TRBD1; v_call: TRBV18; j_call: TRBJ2-3
cdr3_aa: CASSQHDTAGEKLFF; cdr3_nt: TGTGCCAGCAGCCAACACGACACTGCGGGTGAAAAACTGTTTTTT; clone_size: .; d_call: .; v_call: TRBV14; j_call: TRBJ1-4